These 6 T cell receptor beta chains came from one sample sequenced in a study of early T cells in non-severe SARS-CoV-2 infection. TCRdb processed the 5' RACE reads anew with MiXCR; each CDR3 protein has one entry. The table shows 88,000 or so distinct CDR3 sequences, with more than 12% occurring only once. The material sequenced was whole blood. The receptors were sampled from an adult who was a healthcare worker with PCR-confirmed SARS-CoV-2 infection or an uninfected control (not recorded which).

The rearrangement joins TRBV2 to TRBJ2-7, with TRBD2 as a possible D gene (5 bases). Germline V gene data show CDR1 as SNHLY and CDR2 as FYNNEI. The V end lost 6 bases, the J end lost 5 bases, and 11 bases lay between the germline ends. The CDR3 totals 12 residues. DNA of the CDR3: TGTGCCAGCAGCGGCGCCGGGAACGAGCAGTACTTC. Translated, it gives CASSGAGNEQYF.

This clonotype was seen more than once but under ten times. An end of the junction differs from the germline gene, which may be a read error. J is TRBJ1-1 and V is TRBV7-9, with no clear D. There are 12 residues in the CDR3. Germline CDR1 and CDR2: SEHNR and FQNEAQ (reference sequence). The CDR3 nucleotides are TGTGCCAGCAGCCCAGAGAACGCTGAAGCTTTCTTT. This encodes CASSPENAEAFF.

The chain carries TRBV27 and TRBJ2-7; 12 bases map to TRBD2. The J segment lost 4 bases and the V segment lost 2 bases, leaving 6 bases of the junction unmatched. Per the germline V gene, CDR1 is MNHEY and CDR2 is SMNVEV (reference sequence). This CDR3 contains 16 residues. As DNA, the CDR3 is TGTGCCAGCAGTTTACTAGGACTAGCGGGACGGTACGAGCAGTACTTC. Protein: CASSLLGLAGRYEQYF.

This CDR3 is CALGSGYEQYF. CDR3 DNA: TGTGCCCTCGGTAGCGGCTACGAGCAGTACTTC. This chain connects TRBV10-3 to TRBJ2-7, with D perhaps TRBD2 (6 bases). In germline, CDR1 is ENHRY, CDR2 SYGVKD. This CDR3 spans 11 amino acids. Trimming took 11 bases from V and 3 from J, leaving 11 bases between them.

Only a few counts were recorded for this clonotype. This chain links TRBV13 with TRBJ2-5; the D gene is possibly TRBD1 (6 bases). The CDR3 length is 14 residues. CDR1 and CDR2 (germline): PRHDT, FYEKMQ (reference sequence). V was pared by 5 bases and J by 5 bases, with 15 bases between. The CDR3, as DNA: TGTGCCAGCAGCCCAACAGGGCCGGATGAGACCCAGTACTTC. As protein: CASSPTGPDETQYF.

The CDR3 region has the DNA TGTGCCAGCAGTGCCTCACGGGGCGCCTATGGCTACACCTTC. Translated, it gives CASSASRGAYGYTF. The chain couples TRBV27 to TRBJ1-2, with D tentatively TRBD1 (5 bases). Germline CDR1 and CDR2: MNHEY and SMNVEV (reference sequence). The CDR3 runs to 14 residues. Trimming removed 5 bases from V and 4 bases from J, with 14 bases in between.